This T cell receptor (beta chain) was identified in a study of shared T cell receptors in the human thymus. Germline CDR1 LGHNA, CDR2 YSLEER. The CDR3 covers 14 residues. With 4 bases removed from V and 4 bases from J, the gap between germline ends came to 12 bases. Libraries were prepared by immunoSEQ multiplex PCR; TCRdb keeps only in-frame clonotypes and omits some of them. Of some 660,000 clones listed, around 87% are singletons. Another study also made use of these data, one on human thymus T cells. This second report adds: The source of the thymus tissue was resections taken during corrective heart surgery. Related research has reported that thymic repertoires overlap highly among unrelated individuals.

This clonotype was obtained from a boy under two years old with a congenital heart defect. The V gene is TRBV4-3, the J gene TRBJ2-3; no definite D call. Sequences were obtained from thymocytes. This CDR3 reads CASSRGRWADTQYF. The CDR3 DNA sequence: TGCGCCAGCAGCCGAGGAAGATGGGCAGATACGCAGTATTTT.